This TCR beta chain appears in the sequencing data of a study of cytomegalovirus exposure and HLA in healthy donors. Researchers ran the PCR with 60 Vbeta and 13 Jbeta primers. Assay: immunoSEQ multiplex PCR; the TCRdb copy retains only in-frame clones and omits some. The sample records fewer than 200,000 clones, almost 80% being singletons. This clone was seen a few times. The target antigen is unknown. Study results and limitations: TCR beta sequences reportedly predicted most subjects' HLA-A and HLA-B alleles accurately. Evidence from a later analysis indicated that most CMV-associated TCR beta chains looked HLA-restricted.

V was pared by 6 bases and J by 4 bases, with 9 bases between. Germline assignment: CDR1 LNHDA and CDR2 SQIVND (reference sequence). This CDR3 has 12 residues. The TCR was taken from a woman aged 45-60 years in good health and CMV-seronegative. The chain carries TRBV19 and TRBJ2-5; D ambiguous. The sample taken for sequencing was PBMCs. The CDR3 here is CASRLSGETQYF. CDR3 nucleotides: TGTGCCAGTAGGTTATCGGGAGAGACCCAGTACTTC.